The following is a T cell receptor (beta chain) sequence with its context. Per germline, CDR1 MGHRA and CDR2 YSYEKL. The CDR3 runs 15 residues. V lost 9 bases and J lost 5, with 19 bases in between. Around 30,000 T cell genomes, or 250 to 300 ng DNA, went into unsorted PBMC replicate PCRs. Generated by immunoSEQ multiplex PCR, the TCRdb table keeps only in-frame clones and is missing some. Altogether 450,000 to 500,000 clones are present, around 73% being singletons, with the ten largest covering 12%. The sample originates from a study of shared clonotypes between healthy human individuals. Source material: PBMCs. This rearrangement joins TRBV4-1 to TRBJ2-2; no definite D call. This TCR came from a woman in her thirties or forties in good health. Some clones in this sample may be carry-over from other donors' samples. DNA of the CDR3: TGCGCCAGTAGGGTCGAGGAGTTAACAACCGGGGAGCTGTTTTTT. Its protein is CASRVEELTTGELFF.